This T cell receptor beta chain was profiled in a study of PD-1 blockade in classical Hodgkin lymphoma (dated by TCRdb to between 2020 and 2021). For the wider study: Nivolumab dosing was 3 mg/kg intravenously every 2 weeks, continuing until either disease progression or unacceptable toxicity. To define a peripheral blood immune signature of response to PD-1 blockade in classical Hodgkin lymphoma, the study combined TCR beta sequencing with CyTOF. Beyond this particular receptor, the publication reports: A significant rise by C4D1 was seen in CD4+ but not CD8+ TCR diversity (p=0.0027 vs p=0.16), with the rise being most apparent in complete responders (p=0.02). Baseline TCR diversity was reported as lower in newly diagnosed patients than in healthy donors, and lower still in relapsed/refractory patients. Lower diversity was seen in patients whose nivolumab began less than 1 year after ASCT, and these patients were left out of later analyses so that immune reconstitution would not confound the results. The study covered only a single clinical trial cohort, and the causes of the repertoire differences, possibly disease activity or prior therapy, were still not defined. Trial patients achieving complete response had baseline diversity similar to newly diagnosed patients, whereas partial responders and progressors had significantly lower diversity.

Germline trimming amounts to 4 bases on V and 0 bases on J, with 1 as the count of junction bases outside the gene matches. From cysteine to phenylalanine, the CDR3 is 16 amino acids long. Left in the record is the CDR3 DNA by itself, 48 bases read in frame from the first base. CDR1 SGHRS and CDR2 YFSETQ are derived from the germline V gene. The label giving this sample's time point can be read as: cycle 2 day 1 (C2D1) of nivolumab. Every trial patient had relapsed after autologous stem cell transplantation, and cohorts A, B and C differed in prior brentuximab vedotin exposure. The trial cohort comprised about 60 patients with relapsed/refractory classical Hodgkin lymphoma whose best overall responses were complete response, partial response or progressive disease. Trial patients were treated with single-agent nivolumab in the multi-cohort phase II CheckMate 205 trial. Best overall response was determined by an independent review committee according to the 2007 International Working Group response criteria. Trial PBMCs were obtained immediately prior to nivolumab initiation (C1D1) and on therapy at cycle 2 day 1 and cycle 4 day 1. After peripheral blood was drawn into 8 mL Vacutainer Cell Preparation Tubes, PBMCs were isolated by centrifugation and then cryopreserved.

Genomic DNA was isolated using the Qiagen DNeasy kit from unsorted PBMCs as well as from negatively selected CD4+ and CD8+ fractions. TCR beta CDR3 regions were amplified by immunoSEQ multiplex PCR using primers annealing to V and J segments. Amplification bias was minimized using a synthetic immune receptor repertoire, and residual bias was removed computationally after sequencing. Processing in the source paper ran as follows. Repertoire diversity was quantified as the Shannon entropy index using custom Python scripts. Unsorted, CD4+ and CD8+ repertoires were examined separately, except in combined analyses, for which CD4+ and CD8+ sequences were merged in silico. Clonal expansion was defined as a frequency increase of at least 2-fold after treatment compared with C1D1, and clones undetected at baseline were assigned a pseudocount of 0.5. Singleton clones were defined as clones with 0 or 1 copy at C1D1, and non-singleton clones were defined as clones with 2 or more copies. Clones expanded in unsorted samples were labelled as CD4+, CD8+ or unknown by matching protein sequences in sorted samples from the same patient. Diversity changes from C1D1 to C4D1 were tested in paired samples using Wilcoxon tests. As stored in TCRdb, this immuneACCESS dataset retains in-frame rearrangements with V and J assigned. A fraction of the clones does not appear; measured against another copy, unresolved V genes explain less than half of the discrepancy, and the remainder lacks a known reason. D and trimming were read from the DNA, whereas the V and J calls and clone size are those reported in that table. The sample data list tens of thousands of clones, and 80% to 90% of these were observed just once. Roughly a tenth of the sample comes from the top ten.

A note on this clone: Its binding antigen is unknown. One base away there is no much larger clone; base qualities are not given.

Sample: peripheral blood mononuclear cells (PBMCs), taken before the second cycle of nivolumab. This clonotype was sampled from a human donor with classical Hodgkin lymphoma. The chain uses TRBV5-1 and TRBJ2-6; 10 bases in the junction line up with TRBD1. The nucleotide sequence reads as follows: TGCGCCAGCAGCAGGACAGGGGGCTCTGGGGCCAACGTCCTGACTTTC. The resulting protein is CASSRTGGSGANVLTF.